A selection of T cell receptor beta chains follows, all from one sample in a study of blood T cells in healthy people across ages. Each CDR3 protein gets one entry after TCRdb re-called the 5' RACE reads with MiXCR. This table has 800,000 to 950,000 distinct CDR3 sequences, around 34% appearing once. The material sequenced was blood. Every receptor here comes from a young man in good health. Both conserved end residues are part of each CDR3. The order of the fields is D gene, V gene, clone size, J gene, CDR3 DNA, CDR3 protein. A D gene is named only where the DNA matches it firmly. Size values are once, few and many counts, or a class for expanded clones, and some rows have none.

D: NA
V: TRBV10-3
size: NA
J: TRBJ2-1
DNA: TGTGCCATTGACTCCGGGTTAAGGCCGGGTAATGAGCAGTTCTTC
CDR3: CAIDSGLRPGNEQFF

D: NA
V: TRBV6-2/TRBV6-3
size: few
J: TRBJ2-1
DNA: TGTGCCAGCAGCCGTCTAGCGTTCCCCGAGTTCTTC
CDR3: CASSRLAFPEFF

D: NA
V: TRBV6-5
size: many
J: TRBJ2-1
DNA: TGTGCCAGCAGGGCGGACACCTACAATGAGCAGTTCTTC
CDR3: CASRADTYNEQFF

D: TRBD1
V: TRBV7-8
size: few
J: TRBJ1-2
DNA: TGTGCCAGCAGCCTAACAGGGGGCAACAACTATGGCTACACCTTC
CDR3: CASSLTGGNNYGYTF

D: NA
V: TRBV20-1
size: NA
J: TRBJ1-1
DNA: TGCAGTGCTAGGCGACAGGTTCCGAACACTGAAGCTTTCTTT
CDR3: CSARRQVPNTEAFF

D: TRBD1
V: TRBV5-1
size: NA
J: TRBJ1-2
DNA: TGCGCCAGCAGCTTGTCCCCGGGACAGGAGAATGCAAACTATGGCTACACCTTC
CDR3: CASSLSPGQENANYGYTF

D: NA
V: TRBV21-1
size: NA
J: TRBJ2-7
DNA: TGTGCCAGCAGCACTAAGACTAGCGGGAGCTCCTACGAGCAGTACTTC
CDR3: CASSTKTSGSSYEQYF

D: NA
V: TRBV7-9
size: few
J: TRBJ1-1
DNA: TGTGCCAGCAGCCCGACGCAGAAAGGAGGCACTGAAGCTTTCTTT
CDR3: CASSPTQKGGTEAFF

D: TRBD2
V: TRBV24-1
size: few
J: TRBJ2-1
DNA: TGTGCCACCAGTGACGCGGGACTAGCGGGGGGCAATGAGCAGTTCTTC
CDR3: CATSDAGLAGGNEQFF

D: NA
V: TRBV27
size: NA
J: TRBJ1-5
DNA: TGTGCCAGCAGTTTTTCCATAAATCAGCCCCAGCATTTT
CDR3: CASSFSINQPQHF